These 13 T cell receptor beta chains were sequenced from one sample in a study of chemoradiotherapy in HPV16-positive cancers. Sequenced by immunoSEQ multiplex PCR; TCRdb stores in-frame clones only, minus some. Here the sample spans more than 9,500 clones, roughly 80% being singletons. This specimen was acquired from a patient who underwent chemoradiotherapy. All receptors derive from a human donor with HPV-associated anogenital cancer.

The rearrangement links TRBV9 to TRBJ2-1, with 7 bases identical to TRBD2. CDR1 and CDR2 from the germline V gene are SGDLS and YYNGEE. The CDR3 sequence is 16 residues long. Germline trimming cut 0 bases from V and 1 base from J; bases unmatched to any gene: 4. The CDR3 DNA reads TGTGCCAGCAGCGTAGGGACTAGTCGGTCCTACAATGAGCAGTTCTTC. It specifies CASSVGTSRSYNEQFF. The full variable domain, with the rest looked up from reference TRBV9 and TRBJ2-1, is DSGVTQTPKHLITATGQRVTLRCSPRSGDLSVYWYQQSLDQGLQFLIQYYNGEERAKGNILERFSAQQFPDLHSELNLSSLELGDSALYFCASSVGTSRSYNEQFFGPGTRLTVL.

This clone appeared once. The rearrangement links TRBV29-1 to TRBJ2-3, with TRBD2 as a possible D gene (7 bases). The CDR3 is 14 amino acids. In germline, CDR1 is SQVTM, CDR2 ANQGSEA. V was cut by 6 bases and J by 6 bases, with 19 bases left in between. The CDR3 nucleotides read TGCAGCGTCCCCATTAATCGGGGGGCTGATACGCAGTATTTT. Translating gives CSVPINRGADTQYF.

This clone was seen more than once but under ten times. The J gene is TRBJ1-2, the V gene TRBV7-2; D ambiguous. The CDR3 is 13 residues long. Trimming shortened V by 1 base and J by 1 base, and 4 bases separated the two germline ends. Germline assignment: CDR1 SGHTA and CDR2 FQGNSA. This chain's CDR3 is CASSLDNNYGYTF. CDR3 nucleotides: TGTGCCAGCAGCTTAGACAATAACTATGGCTACACCTTC.

The chain has TRBV27 and TRBJ1-5, with no clear D. With 2 bases removed from V and 2 bases from J, the gap between germline ends came to 4 bases. This CDR3 is built from 13 residues. CDR1 MNHEY and CDR2 SMNVEV come from the germline V gene (reference sequence). In DNA, the CDR3 is TGTGCCAGCAGTTTACAGCGCAATCAGCCCCAGCATTTT. The encoded protein is CASSLQRNQPQHF.

This clone was found once. V gene TRBV7-2 combines with J gene TRBJ1-6; D not resolved. The CDR3 consists of 14 residues. The germline V and J ends were trimmed by 5 bases and 2 bases, with 7 bases remaining between them. In germline, CDR1 is SGHTA, CDR2 FQGNSA. The CDR3 is CASSPAAYNSPLHF. The CDR3 nucleotides are TGTGCCAGCAGCCCGGCCGCCTATAATTCACCCCTCCACTTT.

The chain combines TRBV28 with TRBJ1-4; 7 nucleotides align to TRBD1. Unmatched junction bases numbered 9, after V lost 5 bases and J lost 3 bases. The length of the CDR3 is 16 residues. CDR1 and CDR2 (germline): MDHEN, SYDVKM. As DNA, the CDR3 is TGTGCCAGCAGTCTCGACAGGGAAGGGCCTAATGAAAAACTGTTTTTT. Protein: CASSLDREGPNEKLFF.

V gene TRBV6-5 combines with J gene TRBJ2-2; 9 positions agree with TRBD1. CDR3 size: 14 residues. J lost 6 bases, V lost 7 bases, and 6 bases had no gene match. Germline V lookup: CDR1 MNHEY, CDR2 SVGAGI. For the CDR3, the DNA is TGTGCCAGCATCGCGGACAGGGGTGCCGGGGAGCTGTTTTTT. This translates into CASIADRGAGELFF.

The rearrangement uses TRBV10-3 and TRBJ2-1, with D possibly being TRBD1 or TRBD2 (7 bases each). Germline CDR1 and CDR2: ENHRY and SYGVKD. This CDR3 comprises 15 residues. Trimming stripped 5 bases from V and 6 bases from J, with 17 bases between. CDR3 in amino acids: CAISKGQGGGNEQFF. The CDR3 bases are TGTGCCATCAGTAAGGGGCAGGGGGGGGGCAATGAGCAGTTCTTC.

This rearrangement joins TRBV7-9 to TRBJ1-5, with no clear D. Germline CDR1 is SEHNR and CDR2 is FQNEAQ (reference sequence). The V and J ends lost 3 bases and 1 base respectively, with 16 bases between them. CDR3 size: 17 residues. The DNA of the CDR3 is TGTGCCAGCAGCTTGGCCGCAGGTAAAATCAGCAATCAGCCCCAGCATTTT. This codes for CASSLAAGKISNQPQHF.

This clone was detected once. The CDR3 sequence is CASSLGTSYITSTDTQYF. CDR3 in DNA: TGTGCCAGCAGCTTAGGGACTAGCTATATTACTAGCACAGATACGCAGTATTTT. The chain carries TRBV5-6 and TRBJ2-3; 9 positions match TRBD2. V shed 2 bases and J 0 bases; nucleotides not matched to a gene: 10. This CDR3 is built from 18 residues. Germline CDR1 SGHDT, CDR2 YYEEEE.

This clone came up a few times. The CDR3 sequence: CASSSDRAYEQYF. CDR3 nucleotide sequence: TGTGCCAGCAGTTCCGACAGGGCCTACGAGCAGTACTTC. V is TRBV6-6 and J is TRBJ2-7; 7 bases agree with TRBD1. The germline V gene encodes CDR1 MNHNY and CDR2 SVGAGI (reference sequence). Unmatched junction bases numbered 2, after V lost 4 bases and J lost 2 bases. The CDR3 length is 13 residues.

The chain combines TRBV7-8 with TRBJ2-5; weak D call: TRBD1 (5 bases). V dropped 7 bases and J dropped 10 bases, with 10 bases sitting between them. This CDR3 has 10 residues. The germline V gene encodes CDR1 SGHVS and CDR2 FQNEAQ. Here the CDR3 DNA reads TGTGCCAGCAACCCCCAGGGCCAGTACTTC. Its protein product is CASNPQGQYF.

This chain uses TRBV19 with TRBJ1-1; the D gene is possibly TRBD1 (6 bases). V lost 2 bases, J lost 8 bases, and 12 bases lay in between. This CDR3 comprises 13 residues. The germline V gene encodes CDR1 LNHDA and CDR2 SQIVND (reference sequence). The CDR3 sequence: CASSIIGGTEAFF. DNA for the CDR3: TGTGCCAGTAGTATAATAGGGGGGACCGAAGCTTTCTTT.